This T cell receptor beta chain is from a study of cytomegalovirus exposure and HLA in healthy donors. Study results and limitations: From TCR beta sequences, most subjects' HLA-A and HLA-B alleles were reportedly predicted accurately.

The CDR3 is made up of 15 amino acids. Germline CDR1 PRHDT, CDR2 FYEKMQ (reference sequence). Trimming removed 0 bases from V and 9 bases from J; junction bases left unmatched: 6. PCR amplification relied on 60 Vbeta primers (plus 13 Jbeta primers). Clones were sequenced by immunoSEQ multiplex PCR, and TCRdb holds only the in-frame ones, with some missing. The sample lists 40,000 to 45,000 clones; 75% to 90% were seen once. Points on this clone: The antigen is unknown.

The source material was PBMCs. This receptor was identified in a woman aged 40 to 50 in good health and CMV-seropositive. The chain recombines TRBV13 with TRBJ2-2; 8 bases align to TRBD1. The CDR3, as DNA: TGTGCCAGCAGCTTAGGCCTGGACAGGGCCCGGGAGCTGTTTTTT. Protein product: CASSLGLDRARELFF.